The T cell receptor (beta chain) described here comes from a study of OX40 agonist ivuxolimab in advanced cancers. CDR1 and CDR2 (germline): SEHNR, FQNEAQ (reference sequence). The V and J ends lost 6 bases and 3 bases respectively, with 14 bases between them. CDR3 length equals 14 residues. Baseline, cycle 4 day 1, and cycle 7 day 1 were the blood sampling points. Sequencing was performed with immunoSEQ multiplex PCR; in TCRdb, only in-frame clones are kept and a portion is missing. The data show 70,000 to 95,000 clones, with 80% to 90% seen just once and around 1.8% held by the top ten. Here the sequenced sample was CD4+ or CD8+ T cells sorted from blood, taken in a trial of the OX40 agonist ivuxolimab. The TCR originated in an adult with an advanced solid tumor such as melanoma, head and neck, liver or kidney cancer. This chain joins TRBV7-9 and TRBJ2-5; D not certain. CDR3 nucleotides: TGTGCCAGCAGACCCGCGGCAGGAGAAGAGACCCAGTACTTC. Translated: CASRPAAGEETQYF.